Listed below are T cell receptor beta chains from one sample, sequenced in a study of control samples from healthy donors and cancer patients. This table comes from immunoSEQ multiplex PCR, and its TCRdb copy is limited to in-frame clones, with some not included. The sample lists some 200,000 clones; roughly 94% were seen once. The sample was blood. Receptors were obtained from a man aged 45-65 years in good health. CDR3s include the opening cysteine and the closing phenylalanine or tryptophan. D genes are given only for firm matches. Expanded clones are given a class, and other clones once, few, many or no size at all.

cdr3_nt: TGTGCCAGCAGTCCATCCCTGGCAGGGGGCTTGGGGGGCTACACCTTC
cdr3_aa: CASSPSLAGGLGGYTF
clone_size: -
v_call: TRBV27
d_call: TRBD1
j_call: TRBJ1-2

cdr3_nt: TGTGCCACCCCCGGACGGCACGGTGGCTACACCTTC
cdr3_aa: CATPGRHGGYTF
clone_size: -
v_call: TRBV10-3
d_call: -
j_call: TRBJ1-2

cdr3_nt: TGTGCCAGCAGTGCGAACTGGGGGCTTGAGCAGTTCTTC
cdr3_aa: CASSANWGLEQFF
clone_size: -
v_call: TRBV6-2/TRBV6-3
d_call: -
j_call: TRBJ2-1

cdr3_nt: TGTGCCAGCAGTCGATACATCGGGACAAGTCAGCCCCAGCATTTT
cdr3_aa: CASSRYIGTSQPQHF
clone_size: -
v_call: TRBV5-6
d_call: -
j_call: TRBJ1-5

cdr3_nt: TGTGCCAGCAGCTTAGTGGCGAGAGAATTCTACCCTCGGGAGACCCAGTACTTC
cdr3_aa: CASSLVAREFYPRETQYF
clone_size: few
v_call: TRBV11-2
d_call: -
j_call: TRBJ2-5

cdr3_nt: TGTGCCAGCAGTCGGCCGGGGGGCCAAAACTATGGCTACACCTTC
cdr3_aa: CASSRPGGQNYGYTF
clone_size: -
v_call: TRBV6-5
d_call: -
j_call: TRBJ1-2

cdr3_nt: TGTGCCAGCAGTTTACAGGCGTCGACGGTTACTGAAGCTTTCTTT
cdr3_aa: CASSLQASTVTEAFF
clone_size: -
v_call: TRBV27
d_call: -
j_call: TRBJ1-1

cdr3_nt: TGTGCCAGCCCTCCCAACCGCCAGGCGGCCTTAAGCTATGGCTACACCTTC
cdr3_aa: CASPPNRQAALSYGYTF
clone_size: -
v_call: TRBV27
d_call: -
j_call: TRBJ1-2

cdr3_nt: TGTGCCAGCAGCCAAGCGGGTTTGGGAAACACCATATATTTT
cdr3_aa: CASSQAGLGNTIYF
clone_size: -
v_call: TRBV4-2
d_call: -
j_call: TRBJ1-3

cdr3_nt: TGTGCCAGCAGCCAAGACGACAGGGGCGTTTCACCCCTCCACTTT
cdr3_aa: CASSQDDRGVSPLHF
clone_size: -
v_call: TRBV3-1/TRBV3-2
d_call: TRBD1
j_call: TRBJ1-6